The 27 T cell receptor beta chains below come from one sample, sequenced in a study of blood T cell repertoires in COVID-19. Using immunoSEQ multiplex PCR, the repertoire was profiled, and TCRdb retains in-frame clones only, with some absent. The profile covers about 90,000 clones, with around 94% appearing a single time and approximately 6% taken by the ten largest. Sequencing input: peripheral blood. The receptors derive from an older woman with active COVID-19.

V usage is TRBV4-1 and J usage is TRBJ1-1; D unclear. The V end lost 0 bases, the J end lost 0 bases, and 11 bases lay between the germline ends. Germline V gene sequence: CDR1 MGHRA, CDR2 YSYEKL. This CDR3 is 16 amino acids long. The CDR3 is CASSQDPRRMNTEAFF. The DNA for the CDR3 is TGCGCCAGCAGCCAAGATCCAAGGAGGATGAACACTGAAGCTTTCTTT.

The rearrangement links TRBV15 to TRBJ1-4; D may be TRBD1 (6 bases). Per the germline V gene, CDR1 is LNHNV and CDR2 is YYDKDF (reference sequence). The CDR3 runs to 14 residues. With 5 bases removed from V and 7 bases from J, the gap between germline ends came to 14 bases. CDR3 DNA sequence: TGTGCCACCAGCCGTGCAGGGGATGGTGAAAAACTGTTTTTT. This sequence encodes CATSRAGDGEKLFF.

The chain joins TRBV10-3 to TRBJ1-2; TRBD1 agrees at 7 bases. The CDR3 runs 13 residues. J lost 0 bases, V lost 10 bases, and 5 bases had no gene match. Germline loops: CDR1 ENHRY, CDR2 SYGVKD. This CDR3 is CATTGDSNYGYTF. CDR3 sequence (DNA): TGTGCCACCACAGGGGACTCTAACTATGGCTACACCTTC.

The chain has TRBV2 and TRBJ2-3; 7 bases fit TRBD2. V shed 3 bases and J 0 bases; nucleotides not matched to a gene: 3. This CDR3 spans 15 amino acids. Germline CDR1 is SNHLY and CDR2 is FYNNEI. CDR3 residues: CASSDGGISTDTQYF. CDR3 nucleotides: TGTGCCAGCAGTGACGGGGGGATAAGCACAGATACGCAGTATTTT.

This chain uses TRBV7-9 with TRBJ2-2, with D tentatively TRBD2 (6 bases). Germline lookup yields CDR1 SEHNR and CDR2 FQNEAQ (reference sequence). Trimming removed 3 bases at V and 3 bases at J, with 14 bases between. This CDR3 region has 16 residues. CDR3 DNA sequence: TGTGCCAGCAGCTTTTACGGGACTCAGTACACCGGGGAGCTGTTTTTT. Residues: CASSFYGTQYTGELFF.

The V and J genes are TRBV9 and TRBJ2-3; maybe TRBD2 (5 bases). Germline lookup yields CDR1 SGDLS and CDR2 YYNGEE. V dropped 0 bases and J dropped 4 bases, with 15 bases sitting between them. CDR3 length equals 16 residues. The CDR3 nucleotides read TGTGCCAGCAGCGTAGGGAGCGGCATACTCGCAGATACGCAGTATTTT. Protein product: CASSVGSGILADTQYF.

The chain combines TRBV5-1 with TRBJ2-2; TRBD1 matches 9 bases. CDR1 and CDR2 (germline): SGHRS, YFSETQ. This CDR3 is built from 14 residues. J gave up 4 bases and V 4 bases, and 2 bases lay outside the gene matches. CDR3 loop: CASSVGQGTGELFF. CDR3 in DNA: TGCGCCAGCAGCGTGGGACAGGGCACCGGGGAGCTGTTTTTT.

This sequence joins TRBV15 and TRBJ2-7; 9 bases align to TRBD1. The CDR3 is 15 amino acids. Trimming took 5 bases from V and 3 from J; bases not matched to a gene: 8. Per germline, CDR1 LNHNV and CDR2 YYDKDF (reference sequence). The CDR3 DNA sequence: TGTGCCACCAGCGTAGGGACAGGGTCAAGCTACGAGCAGTACTTC. Protein: CATSVGTGSSYEQYF.

This clone has only a few counts. The chain employs TRBV11-3 and TRBJ1-2; the match to TRBD1 covers 7 bases. CDR1 is SGHNT, CDR2 YENEEA, per germline. Trimming at V came to 1 base and at J to 0 bases, leaving 8 bases not matched to a gene. The CDR3 spans 17 residues. The CDR3 reads CASSLGGTATTNYGYTF. DNA of the CDR3: TGTGCCAGCAGCTTAGGTGGGACAGCCACGACTAACTATGGCTACACCTTC.

The chain has TRBV27 and TRBJ2-2; 8 bases are a match to TRBD2. Trimming at V came to 5 bases and at J to 6 bases, leaving 8 bases not matched to a gene. This CDR3 has 15 amino acids. The germline CDR1 and CDR2 sequences are MNHEY and SMNVEV (reference sequence). CDR3 in DNA: TGTGCCAGCAGTATCCAAGCGGGAGCGGCCGGGGAGCTGTTTTTT. Translated: CASSIQAGAAGELFF.

The rearrangement links TRBV2 to TRBJ1-1; 8 nucleotides agree with TRBD1. Germline CDR1 is SNHLY and CDR2 is FYNNEI. The CDR3 covers 13 residues. The V and J ends lost 3 bases and 3 bases, in that order; junction bases with no gene match: 0. The CDR3 coding sequence is TGTGCCAGCAGTGAGGACAGGGACACTGAAGCTTTCTTT. Translating it yields CASSEDRDTEAFF.

The chain carries TRBV6-5 and TRBJ2-7, with a weak D call TRBD1 (6 bases). Germline V gene data show CDR1 as MNHEY and CDR2 as SVGAGI. Trimming took 7 bases from V and 7 from J, leaving 17 bases between them. There are 13 residues in the CDR3. The CDR3 DNA reads as TGTGCCAGCACAACAGGCAGGGGTCGGGAGCAGTACTTC. Translation: CASTTGRGREQYF.

The chain uses TRBV5-1 and TRBJ1-2; D not resolved. V was pared by 1 base and J by 0 bases, with 10 bases between. This CDR3 region has 15 residues. CDR1 is SGHRS, CDR2 YFSETQ, per germline. The CDR3 loop is CASSLMGRTNYGYTF. For the CDR3, the DNA is TGCGCCAGCAGCTTGATGGGCAGAACTAACTATGGCTACACCTTC. Using reference TRBV5-1 and TRBJ1-2 for the parts outside the CDR3, the full variable domain is KAGVTQTPRYLIKTRGQQVTLSCSPISGHRSVSWYQQTPGQGLQFLFEYFSETQRNKGNFPGRFSGRQFSNSRSEMNVSTLELGDSALYLCASSLMGRTNYGYTFGSGTRLTVV.

This clone was seen only once. V is TRBV18 and J is TRBJ2-7; TRBD1 is a possible D gene (6 bases). There are 15 residues in the CDR3. Germline V gene lookup returns CDR1 KGHSH and CDR2 LQKENI. Trimming cost V 5 bases and J 3 bases, with 17 bases left between them. The DNA for the CDR3 is TGTGCCAGCTCATTGGGACAAGGGGTCGGCTACGAGCAGTACTTC. It yields the protein CASSLGQGVGYEQYF. The full variable domain, completed using reference TRBV18 and TRBJ2-7, is NAGVMQNPRHLVRRRGQEARLRCSPMKGHSHVYWYRQLPEEGLKFMVYLQKENIIDESGMPKERFSAEFPKEGPSILRIQQVVRGDSAAYFCASSLGQGVGYEQYFGPGTRLTVT.

This sequence joins TRBV11-3 and TRBJ2-1, with 11 bases fitting TRBD2. The CDR3 totals 16 residues. Germline CDR1 is SGHNT and CDR2 is YENEEA. J gave up 6 bases and V 4 bases, and 8 bases lay outside the gene matches. The CDR3 DNA follows: TGTGCCAGCAGCTCTGCCGGACTAGCGGGTGTCAATGAGCAGTTCTTC. Its protein is CASSSAGLAGVNEQFF.

The V call is TRBV19, the J call TRBJ1-1; 10 nucleotides match TRBD1. The CDR3 has 16 amino acids. Trimming cost V 4 bases and J 0 bases; bases outside gene matches: 5. The germline V gene has CDR1 LNHDA and CDR2 SQIVND (reference sequence). CDR3 DNA sequence: TGTGCCAGTAGTACCCGGACAGGGGGATTGAACACTGAAGCTTTCTTT. Amino acid sequence: CASSTRTGGLNTEAFF.

This rearrangement joins TRBV4-2 to TRBJ1-1; 11 positions agree with TRBD1. V dropped 0 bases and J dropped 3; count of bases not matched to a gene: 9. Germline V gives CDR1 LGHNA, CDR2 YNFKEQ. CDR3 length: 18 residues. The CDR3 reads CASSQDKLAGQGDTEAFF. In nucleotides, the CDR3 is TGTGCCAGCAGCCAAGATAAATTAGCGGGACAGGGGGACACTGAAGCTTTCTTT.

The chain uses TRBV6-5 and TRBJ1-6; the D is unclear. CDR3 size: 15 residues. CDR1 and CDR2 (germline): MNHEY, SVGAGI. V was cut by 6 bases and J by 9 bases, with 18 bases left in between. In DNA form, the CDR3 reads TGTGCCAGCAGCCGTAACACACCCTGGAGTTCACCCCTCCACTTT. Translated, it gives CASSRNTPWSSPLHF.

This chain connects TRBV3-1 (or the pseudogene TRBV3-2) to TRBJ1-3, with 10 bases aligning to TRBD1. Trimming took 4 bases from V and 2 from J; bases not matched to a gene: 2. Germline CDR1 LGHDT, CDR2 YNNKEL (reference sequence). The CDR3 is 15 amino acids. CDR3 in amino acids: CASSLGQGAGNTIYF. The CDR3 nucleotides are TGTGCCAGCAGCCTCGGACAGGGGGCTGGAAACACCATATATTTT.

The rearrangement links TRBV28 to TRBJ2-7, with D hard to call. Looked up from germline, CDR1 is MDHEN and CDR2 is SYDVKM. The V end was cut by 4 bases, the J end by 8 bases, with 24 bases between. The CDR3 is 16 residues long. The CDR3 DNA reads TGTGCCAGCAGTTCCCTTTCCTTGTCCAACATACCCAAGCAGTACTTC. Its translation is CASSSLSLSNIPKQYF.

This clone was recorded a few times. The chain has TRBV7-9 and TRBJ1-1, with a possible D match to TRBD1 (6 bases). Germline CDR1 SEHNR, CDR2 FQNEAQ (reference sequence). The CDR3 has 14 amino acids. V dropped 1 base and J dropped 6 bases, with 12 bases sitting between them. CDR3 protein: CASSLGMDRAEAFF. CDR3 sequence (DNA): TGTGCCAGCAGCTTAGGTATGGACAGAGCTGAAGCTTTCTTT.

The V call is TRBV19, the J call TRBJ2-2; 9 nucleotides agree with TRBD2. This CDR3 has 14 amino acids. The germline V gene has CDR1 LNHDA and CDR2 SQIVND (reference sequence). The V and J ends lost 7 bases and 4 bases, in that order; junction bases with no gene match: 4. CDR3 nucleotides: TGTGCCAGTAATAGCGGGGGACCCACCGGGGAGCTGTTTTTT. It is translated as CASNSGGPTGELFF.

Written as DNA, the CDR3 is TGTGCCAGCAGTTTATCGGCAGGGGGCACTGGCTACACCTTC. Its translation is CASSLSAGGTGYTF. The V gene is TRBV27, the J gene TRBJ1-2, with 8 bases matching TRBD1. The length of the CDR3 is 14 residues. Per the germline V gene, CDR1 is MNHEY and CDR2 is SMNVEV (reference sequence). The V and J ends lost 0 bases and 7 bases, in that order; junction bases with no gene match: 4.

This chain links TRBV12-1 with TRBJ1-1. TRBV12-1 is a pseudogene segment. The CDR3 consists of 15 residues. CDR3 coding DNA: TGTGCCAGCAGCGCCACCGAGCCATGGAACACTGAAGCTTTCTTT. Translation gives CASSATEPWNTEAFF.

The chain employs TRBV3-1 (or the pseudogene TRBV3-2) and TRBJ2-5; 15 nucleotides align to TRBD2. Unmatched junction bases numbered 5, after V lost 4 bases and J lost 5 bases. Germline-derived CDR1 and CDR2 are LGHDT and YNNKEL (reference sequence). This CDR3 region has 16 residues. The CDR3 DNA reads as TGTGCCAGCAGCCGGGGACTAGCGGGAGGCGAGGAGACCCAGTACTTC. It encodes CASSRGLAGGEETQYF.

The chain carries TRBV24-1 and TRBJ2-1; TRBD2 matches 15 bases. The germline V gene has CDR1 KGHDR and CDR2 SFDVKD. Losses at the gene ends were 5 bases for V and 7 bases for J; bases not matched to a gene: 5. The CDR3 has 16 residues. The CDR3 loop reads CATSVLGLAGGNEQFF. CDR3 DNA: TGTGCCACCAGTGTCCTGGGACTAGCGGGAGGAAATGAGCAGTTCTTC.

The chain recombines TRBV7-2 with TRBJ2-1; D is unresolved. The length of the CDR3 is 17 residues. Germline V gene sequence: CDR1 SGHTA, CDR2 FQGNSA. With 5 bases removed from V and 1 base from J, the gap between germline ends came to 18 bases. Written as DNA, the CDR3 is TGTGCCAGCAGCAGACTCTCTCCTTACACATCCTACAATGAGCAGTTCTTC. It encodes CASSRLSPYTSYNEQFF.